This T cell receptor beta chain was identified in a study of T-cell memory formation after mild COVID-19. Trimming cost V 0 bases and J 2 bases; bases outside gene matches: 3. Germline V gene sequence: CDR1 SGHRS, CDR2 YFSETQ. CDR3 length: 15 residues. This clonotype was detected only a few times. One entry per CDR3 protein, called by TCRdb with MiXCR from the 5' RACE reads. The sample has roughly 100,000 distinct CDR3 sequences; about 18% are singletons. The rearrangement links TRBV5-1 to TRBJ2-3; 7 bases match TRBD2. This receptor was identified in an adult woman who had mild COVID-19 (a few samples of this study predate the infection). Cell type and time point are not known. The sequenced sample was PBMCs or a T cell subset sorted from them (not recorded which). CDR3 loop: CASSLGRGFTDTQYF. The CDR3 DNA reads TGCGCCAGCAGCTTGGGGCGGGGGTTCACAGATACGCAGTATTTT. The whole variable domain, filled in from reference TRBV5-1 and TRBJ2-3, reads KAGVTQTPRYLIKTRGQQVTLSCSPISGHRSVSWYQQTPGQGLQFLFEYFSETQRNKGNFPGRFSGRQFSNSRSEMNVSTLELGDSALYLCASSLGRGFTDTQYFGPGTRLTVL.